What follows describes a single T cell receptor beta chain. This CDR3 has 15 residues. CDR1 is SGHDN, CDR2 FVKESK, per germline. After removal of 0 bases from V and 6 bases from J, the junction contained 3 bases not matched to a gene. PCR employed 60 Vbeta and 13 Jbeta primers. The table came from immunoSEQ multiplex PCR; TCRdb's copy has only in-frame clones and leaves some out. The sample carries roughly 140,000 clones, roughly 85% recorded once. These data are taken from a study of cytomegalovirus exposure and HLA in healthy donors. The V and J genes are TRBV14 and TRBJ2-7, with TRBD2 matching over 12 bases. The sequencing sample was made of PBMCs. The clonotype comes from a male donor in good health and CMV-seronegative. The CDR3 loop is CASSQDASGRAEQYF. The DNA of the CDR3 is TGTGCCAGCAGCCAAGATGCTAGCGGGAGGGCCGAGCAGTACTTC.